Sequencing of this TCR beta chain was carried out in a study of blood T cell repertoires in COVID-19. As for the study in general: The origin of the acute and convalescent COVID-19 samples was the United States, Italy and Spain. T cells, B-cell-depleted T cells, or PBMCs supplied cDNA or gDNA.

The V gene's germline CDR1 is SGHRS and CDR2 YFSETQ. V trimming: 3 bases; J trimming: 5 bases; junction bases outside the gene matches: 16. CDR3 length: 17 amino acids. Only in-frame clones appear in the TCRdb table, and some are missing; sequencing was by immunoSEQ multiplex PCR. The table records about 240,000 clones, around 84% of them present only once. The genes are TRBV5-1 and TRBJ1-1; TRBD1 agrees at 7 bases. The sequence was obtained from a woman in her seventies with active or convalescent COVID-19. Material for sequencing was peripheral blood. CDR3 nucleotide sequence: TGCGCCAGCAGCTCCTCATCGACAGGGTCTAGGGTAACTGAAGCTTTCTTT. Translated, it gives CASSSSSTGSRVTEAFF.